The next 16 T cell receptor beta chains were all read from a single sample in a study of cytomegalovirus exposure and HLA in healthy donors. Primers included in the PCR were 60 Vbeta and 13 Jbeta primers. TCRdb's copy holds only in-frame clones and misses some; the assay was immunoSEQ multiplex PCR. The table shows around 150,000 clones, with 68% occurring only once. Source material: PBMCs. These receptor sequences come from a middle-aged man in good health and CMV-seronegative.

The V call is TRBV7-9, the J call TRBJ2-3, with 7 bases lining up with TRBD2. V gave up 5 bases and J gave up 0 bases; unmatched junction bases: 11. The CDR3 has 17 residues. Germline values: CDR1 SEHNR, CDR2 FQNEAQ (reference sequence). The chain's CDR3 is CASSLPTSHDSTDTQYF. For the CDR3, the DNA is TGTGCCAGCAGCCTACCGACTAGCCACGATAGCACAGATACGCAGTATTTT.

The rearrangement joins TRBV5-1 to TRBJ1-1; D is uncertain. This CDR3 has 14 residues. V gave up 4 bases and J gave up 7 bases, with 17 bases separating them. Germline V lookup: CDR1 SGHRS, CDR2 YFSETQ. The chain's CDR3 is CASSQASGYLEAFF. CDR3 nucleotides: TGCGCCAGCAGCCAAGCCTCGGGGTACCTTGAAGCTTTCTTT.

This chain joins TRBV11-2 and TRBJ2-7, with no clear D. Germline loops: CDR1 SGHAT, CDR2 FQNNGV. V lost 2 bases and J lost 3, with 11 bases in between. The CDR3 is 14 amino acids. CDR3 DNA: TGTGCCAGCAGCTTACGGGTTTTGAGCTACGAGCAGTACTTC. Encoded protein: CASSLRVLSYEQYF.

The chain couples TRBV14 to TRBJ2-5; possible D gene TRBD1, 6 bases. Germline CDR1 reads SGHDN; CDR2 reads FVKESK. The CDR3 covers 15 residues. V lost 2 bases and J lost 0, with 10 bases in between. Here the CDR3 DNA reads TGTGCCAGCAGCCAAACCTACAGGGACCAAGAGACCCAGTACTTC. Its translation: CASSQTYRDQETQYF.

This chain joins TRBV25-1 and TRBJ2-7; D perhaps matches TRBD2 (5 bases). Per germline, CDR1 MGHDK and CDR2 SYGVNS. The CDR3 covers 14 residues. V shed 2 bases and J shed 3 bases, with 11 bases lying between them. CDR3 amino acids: CASSEGRTSYEQYF. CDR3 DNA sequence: TGTGCCAGCAGTGAAGGGAGAACGAGCTACGAGCAGTACTTC.

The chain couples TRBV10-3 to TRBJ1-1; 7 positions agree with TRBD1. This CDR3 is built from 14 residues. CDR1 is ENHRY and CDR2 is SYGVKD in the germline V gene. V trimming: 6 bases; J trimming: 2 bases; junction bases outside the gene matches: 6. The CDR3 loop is CAIRPTGPNTEAFF. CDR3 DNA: TGTGCCATCAGGCCGACAGGGCCTAACACTGAAGCTTTCTTT.

The CDR3 here is CSVGAGRPNTEAFF. The DNA for the CDR3 is TGCAGCGTTGGTGCAGGGCGGCCGAACACTGAAGCTTTCTTT. The V call is TRBV29-1, the J call TRBJ1-1, with D possibly TRBD1 on 5 matching bases. In germline, CDR1 is SQVTM, CDR2 ANQGSEA. V was trimmed by 4 bases and J by 1 base, leaving 13 bases between them. The CDR3 extends over 14 amino acids.

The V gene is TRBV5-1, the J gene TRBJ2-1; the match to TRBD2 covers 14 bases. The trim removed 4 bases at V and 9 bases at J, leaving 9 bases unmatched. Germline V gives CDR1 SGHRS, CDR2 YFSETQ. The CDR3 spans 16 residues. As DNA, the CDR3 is TGCGCCAGCAGCCCCCGGACTAGCGGGGGGCGAGGTGAGCAGTTCTTC. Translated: CASSPRTSGGRGEQFF.

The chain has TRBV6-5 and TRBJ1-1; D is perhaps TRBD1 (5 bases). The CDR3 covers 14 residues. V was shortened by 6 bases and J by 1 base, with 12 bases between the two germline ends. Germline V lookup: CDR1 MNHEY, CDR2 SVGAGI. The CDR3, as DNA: TGTGCCAGCAGCCTGGGGGGTAAGAACACTGAAGCTTTCTTT. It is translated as CASSLGGKNTEAFF.

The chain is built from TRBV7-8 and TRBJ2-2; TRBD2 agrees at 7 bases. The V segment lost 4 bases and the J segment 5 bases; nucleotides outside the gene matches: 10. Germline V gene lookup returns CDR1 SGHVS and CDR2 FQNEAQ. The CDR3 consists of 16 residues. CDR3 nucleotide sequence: TGTGCCAGCAGCTCGCAGGGAGGGACGGTTACCGGGGAGCTGTTTTTT. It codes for CASSSQGGTVTGELFF.

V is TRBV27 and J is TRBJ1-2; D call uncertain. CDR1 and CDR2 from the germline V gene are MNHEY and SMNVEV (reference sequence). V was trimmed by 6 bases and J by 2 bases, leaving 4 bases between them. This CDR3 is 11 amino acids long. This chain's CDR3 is CASRLNYGYTF. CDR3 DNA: TGTGCCAGCAGACTCAACTATGGCTACACCTTC.

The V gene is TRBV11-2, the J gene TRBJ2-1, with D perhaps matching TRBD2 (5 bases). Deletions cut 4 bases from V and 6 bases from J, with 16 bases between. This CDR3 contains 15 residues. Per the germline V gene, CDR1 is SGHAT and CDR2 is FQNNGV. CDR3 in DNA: TGTGCCAGCAGCTCCACGAAGGCGGGCAGCAATGAGCAGTTCTTC. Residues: CASSSTKAGSNEQFF.

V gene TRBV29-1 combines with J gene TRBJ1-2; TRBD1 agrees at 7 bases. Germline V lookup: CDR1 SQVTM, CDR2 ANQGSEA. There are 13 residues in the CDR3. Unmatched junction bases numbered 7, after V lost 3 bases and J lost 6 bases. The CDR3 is CSVDEGGANGYTF. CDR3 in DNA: TGCAGCGTTGATGAAGGGGGCGCAAATGGCTACACCTTC.

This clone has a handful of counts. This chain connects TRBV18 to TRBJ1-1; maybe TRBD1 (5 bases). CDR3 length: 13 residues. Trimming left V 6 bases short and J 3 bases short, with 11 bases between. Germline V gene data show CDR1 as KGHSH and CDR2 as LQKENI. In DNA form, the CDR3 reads TGTGCCAGCTCCCTCTTAGGGGACACTGAAGCTTTCTTT. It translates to CASSLLGDTEAFF.

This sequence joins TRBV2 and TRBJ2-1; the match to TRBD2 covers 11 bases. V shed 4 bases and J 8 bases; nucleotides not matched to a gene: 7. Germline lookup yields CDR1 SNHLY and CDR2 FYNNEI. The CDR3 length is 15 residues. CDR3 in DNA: TGTGCCAGCAGTGCCACTAGCGGGGGCAACGATGAGCAGTTCTTC. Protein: CASSATSGGNDEQFF.

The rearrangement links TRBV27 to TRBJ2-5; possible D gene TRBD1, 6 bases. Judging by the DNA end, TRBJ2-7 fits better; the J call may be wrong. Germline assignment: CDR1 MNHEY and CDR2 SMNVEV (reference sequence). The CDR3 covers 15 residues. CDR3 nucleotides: TGTGCCAGCAGTTTAACCTCGACAGGCCCCTACGAGCAGTACTTC. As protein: CASSLTSTGPYEQYF.